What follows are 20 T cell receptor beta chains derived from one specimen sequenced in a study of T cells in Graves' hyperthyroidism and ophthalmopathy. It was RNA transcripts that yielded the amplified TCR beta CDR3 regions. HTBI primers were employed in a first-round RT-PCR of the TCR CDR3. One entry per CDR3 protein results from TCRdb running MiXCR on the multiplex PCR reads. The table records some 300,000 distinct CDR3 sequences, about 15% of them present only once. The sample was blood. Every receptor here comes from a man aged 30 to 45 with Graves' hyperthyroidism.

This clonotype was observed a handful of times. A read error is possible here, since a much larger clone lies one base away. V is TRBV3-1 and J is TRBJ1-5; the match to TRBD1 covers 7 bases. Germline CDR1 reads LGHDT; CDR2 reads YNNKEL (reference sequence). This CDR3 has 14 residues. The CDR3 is CASSRDRANQPLHF. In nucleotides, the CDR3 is TGTGCCAGCAGCCGAGACAGGGCCAATCAGCCCCTGCATTTT.

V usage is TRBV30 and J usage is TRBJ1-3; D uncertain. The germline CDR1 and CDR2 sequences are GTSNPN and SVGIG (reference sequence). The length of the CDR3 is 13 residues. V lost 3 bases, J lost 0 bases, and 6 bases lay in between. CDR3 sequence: CAWSLFSGNTIYF. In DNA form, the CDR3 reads TGTGCCTGGAGCCTCTTCTCTGGAAACACCATATATTTT.

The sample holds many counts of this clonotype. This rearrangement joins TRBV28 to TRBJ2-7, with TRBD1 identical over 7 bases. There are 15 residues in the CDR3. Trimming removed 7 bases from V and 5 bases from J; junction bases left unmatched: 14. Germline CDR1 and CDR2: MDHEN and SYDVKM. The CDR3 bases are TGTGCCAGCAACCTTCTTCGACAGGGAAACAACGAGCAGTACTTC. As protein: CASNLLRQGNNEQYF.

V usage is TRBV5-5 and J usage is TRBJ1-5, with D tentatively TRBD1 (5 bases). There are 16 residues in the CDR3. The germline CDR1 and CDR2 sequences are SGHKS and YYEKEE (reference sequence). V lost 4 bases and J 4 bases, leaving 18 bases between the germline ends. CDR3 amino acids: CASSRVGSGGNQPQHF. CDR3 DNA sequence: TGTGCCAGCAGCCGGGTGGGGTCCGGGGGGAATCAGCCCCAGCATTTT.

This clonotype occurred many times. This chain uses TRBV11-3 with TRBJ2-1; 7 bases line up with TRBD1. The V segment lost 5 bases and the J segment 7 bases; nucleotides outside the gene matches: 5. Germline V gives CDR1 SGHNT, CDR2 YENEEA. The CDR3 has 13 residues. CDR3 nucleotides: TGTGCCAGCAGCCCGCAACAGGGGAATGAGCAGTTCTTC. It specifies CASSPQQGNEQFF.

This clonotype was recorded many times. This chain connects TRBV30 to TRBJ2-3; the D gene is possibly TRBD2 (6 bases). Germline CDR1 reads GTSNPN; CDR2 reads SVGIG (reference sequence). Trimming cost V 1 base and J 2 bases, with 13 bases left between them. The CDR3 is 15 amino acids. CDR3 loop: CAWSAGLEYTDTQYF. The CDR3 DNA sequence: TGTGCCTGGAGTGCGGGACTGGAATACACAGATACGCAGTATTTT.

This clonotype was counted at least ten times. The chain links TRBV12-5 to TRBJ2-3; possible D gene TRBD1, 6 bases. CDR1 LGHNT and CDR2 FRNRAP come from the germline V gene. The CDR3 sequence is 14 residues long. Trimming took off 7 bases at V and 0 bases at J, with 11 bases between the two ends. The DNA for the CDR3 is TGTGCTAGTGCCCCGGACAGAAGCACAGATACGCAGTATTTT. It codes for CASAPDRSTDTQYF.

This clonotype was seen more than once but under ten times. CDR3 bases: TGTGCCAGTCAACGGACAGGGGAAGCAGATACGCAGTATTTT. It translates to CASQRTGEADTQYF. The chain uses TRBV6-1 and TRBJ2-3; TRBD1 matches at 9 bases. The trim removed 9 bases at V and 4 bases at J, leaving 8 bases unmatched. Germline-derived CDR1 and CDR2 are MNHNS and SASEGT. This CDR3 has 14 residues.

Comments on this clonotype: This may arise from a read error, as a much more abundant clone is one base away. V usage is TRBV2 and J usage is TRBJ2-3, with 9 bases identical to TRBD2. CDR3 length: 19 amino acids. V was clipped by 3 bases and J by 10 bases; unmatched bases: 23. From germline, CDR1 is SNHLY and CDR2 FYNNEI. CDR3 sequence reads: CASSEESLTSGHLQGAQYF. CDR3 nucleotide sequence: TGTGCCAGCAGTGAGGAGAGTTTGACTAGCGGTCATCTTCAGGGGGCGCAGTATTTT. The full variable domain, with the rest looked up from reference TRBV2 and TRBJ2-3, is EPEVTQTPSHQVTQMGQEVILRCVPISNHLYFYWYRQILGQKVEFLVSFYNNEISEKSEIFDDQFSVERPDGSNFTLKIRSTKLEDSAMYFCASSEESLTSGHLQGAQYFGPGTRLTVL.

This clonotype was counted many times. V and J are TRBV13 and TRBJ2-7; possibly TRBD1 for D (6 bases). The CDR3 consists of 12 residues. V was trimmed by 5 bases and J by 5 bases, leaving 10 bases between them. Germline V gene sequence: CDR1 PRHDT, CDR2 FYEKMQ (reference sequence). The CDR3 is CASSPGADEQYF. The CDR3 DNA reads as TGTGCCAGCAGCCCAGGGGCGGACGAGCAGTACTTC.

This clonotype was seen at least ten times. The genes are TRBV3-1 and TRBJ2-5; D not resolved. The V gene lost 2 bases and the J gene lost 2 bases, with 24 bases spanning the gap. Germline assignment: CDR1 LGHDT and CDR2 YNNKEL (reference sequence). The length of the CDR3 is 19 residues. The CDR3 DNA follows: TGTGCCAGCAGCCAACTAGTGGTGCGGCCCACTGTACCGCAAGAGACCCAGTACTTC. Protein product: CASSQLVVRPTVPQETQYF.

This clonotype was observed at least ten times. The CDR3 reads CASSPDRVSSYEQYF. CDR3 bases: TGTGCCAGCAGCCCGGACAGGGTGAGCTCCTACGAGCAGTACTTC. This sequence joins TRBV5-4 and TRBJ2-7, with 8 positions matching TRBD1. The CDR3 runs to 15 residues. The germline gives CDR1 SGHNT, CDR2 YYREEE (reference sequence). V lost 4 bases to trimming and J lost 0 bases; unmatched junction nucleotides: 6.

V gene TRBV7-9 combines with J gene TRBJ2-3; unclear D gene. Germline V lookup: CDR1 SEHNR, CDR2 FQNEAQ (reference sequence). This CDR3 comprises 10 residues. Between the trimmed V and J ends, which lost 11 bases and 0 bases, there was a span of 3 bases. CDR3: CAGSTDTQYF. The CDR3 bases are TGTGCCGGTAGCACAGATACGCAGTATTTT.

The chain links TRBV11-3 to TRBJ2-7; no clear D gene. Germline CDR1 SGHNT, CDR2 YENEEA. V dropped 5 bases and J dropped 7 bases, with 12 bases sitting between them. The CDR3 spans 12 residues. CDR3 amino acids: CASSQDAGEQYF. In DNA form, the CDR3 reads TGTGCCAGCAGCCAAGATGCCGGAGAGCAGTACTTC. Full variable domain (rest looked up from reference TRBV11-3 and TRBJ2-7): EAGVVQSPRYKIIEKKQPVAFWCNPISGHNTLYWYLQNLGQGPELLIRYENEEAVDDSQLPKDRFSAERLKGVDSTLKIQPAELGDSAVYLCASSQDAGEQYFGPGTRLTVT.

CDR3 residues: CASSLTPGPQETQYF. The CDR3 DNA is TGCGCCAGCAGCTTAACACCTGGACCCCAAGAGACCCAGTACTTC. The V gene is TRBV5-1, the J gene TRBJ2-5, with D unresolved. Trimming took 2 bases from V and 1 from J, leaving 12 bases between them. Germline CDR1 reads SGHRS; CDR2 reads YFSETQ. The CDR3 is 15 amino acids.

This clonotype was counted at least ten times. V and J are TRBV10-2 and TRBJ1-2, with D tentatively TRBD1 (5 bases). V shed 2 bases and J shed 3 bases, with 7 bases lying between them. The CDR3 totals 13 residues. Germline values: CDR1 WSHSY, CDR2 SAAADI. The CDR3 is CASSEGGDYGYTF. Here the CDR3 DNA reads TGCGCCAGCAGTGAGGGGGGGGACTATGGCTACACCTTC.

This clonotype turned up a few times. This chain's CDR3 is CSARPRTGWRTEAFF. The CDR3 DNA is TGCAGTGCTAGACCCCGGACAGGTTGGAGGACTGAAGCTTTCTTT. The chain combines TRBV20-1 with TRBJ1-1; 7 positions match TRBD1. This CDR3 has 15 amino acids. Trimming at V came to 2 bases and at J to 5 bases, leaving 11 bases not matched to a gene. In germline, CDR1 is DFQATT, CDR2 SNEGSKA (reference sequence).

CDR3 in DNA: TGTGCCAGTAGTATGAGGGCAGGAAGGGCTGAAGCTTTCTTT. Its translation is CASSMRAGRAEAFF. The rearrangement uses TRBV19 and TRBJ1-1; D unresolved. Per the germline V gene, CDR1 is LNHDA and CDR2 is SQIVND (reference sequence). The V end lost 3 bases, the J end lost 6 bases, and 14 bases lay between the germline ends. This CDR3 spans 14 amino acids.

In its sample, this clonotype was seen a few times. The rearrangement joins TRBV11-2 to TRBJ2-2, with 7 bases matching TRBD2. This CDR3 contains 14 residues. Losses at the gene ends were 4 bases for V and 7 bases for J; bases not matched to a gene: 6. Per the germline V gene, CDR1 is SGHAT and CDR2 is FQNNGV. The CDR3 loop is CASSSRGFDGELFF. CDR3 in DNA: TGTGCCAGCAGCTCGCGGGGGTTTGACGGGGAGCTGTTTTTT.

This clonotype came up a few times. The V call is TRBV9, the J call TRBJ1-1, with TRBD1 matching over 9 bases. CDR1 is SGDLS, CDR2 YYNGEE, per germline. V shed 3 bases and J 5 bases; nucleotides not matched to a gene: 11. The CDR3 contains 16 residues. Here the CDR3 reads CASSATRTGEATEAFF. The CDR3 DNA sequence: TGTGCCAGCAGCGCGACTAGGACAGGGGAGGCAACTGAAGCTTTCTTT.